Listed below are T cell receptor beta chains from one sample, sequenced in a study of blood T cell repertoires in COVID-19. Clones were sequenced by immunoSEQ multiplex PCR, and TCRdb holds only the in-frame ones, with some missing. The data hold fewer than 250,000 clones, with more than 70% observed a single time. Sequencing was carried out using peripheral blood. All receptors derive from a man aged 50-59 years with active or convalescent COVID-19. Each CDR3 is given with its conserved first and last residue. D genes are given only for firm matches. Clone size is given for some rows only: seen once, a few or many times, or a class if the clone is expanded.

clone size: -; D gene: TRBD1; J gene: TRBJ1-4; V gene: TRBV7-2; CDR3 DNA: TGTGCCAGCAGCCTTACAAGAGACAGGGGGGGGGAAAAACTGTTTTTT; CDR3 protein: CASSLTRDRGGEKLFF
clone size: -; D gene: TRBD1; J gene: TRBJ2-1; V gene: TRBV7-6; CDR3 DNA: TGTGCCAGCAGCTTAGCGGGACAGGGGTCGAACAATGAGCAGTTCTTC; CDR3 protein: CASSLAGQGSNNEQFF
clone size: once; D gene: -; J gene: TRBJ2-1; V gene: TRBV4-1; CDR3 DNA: TGCGCCAGCAGCAATCCCACAAGGGGCAATGAGCAGTTCTTC; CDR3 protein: CASSNPTRGNEQFF
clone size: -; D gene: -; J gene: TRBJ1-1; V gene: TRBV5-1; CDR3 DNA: TGCGCCAGCAGCGGCCTAGGAGTGAACACTGAAGCTTTCTTT; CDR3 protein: CASSGLGVNTEAFF
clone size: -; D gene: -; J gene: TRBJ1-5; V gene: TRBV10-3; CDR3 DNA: TGTGCCATCAGTGAGGCCGGGAACCAGCCCCAGCATTTT; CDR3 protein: CAISEAGNQPQHF
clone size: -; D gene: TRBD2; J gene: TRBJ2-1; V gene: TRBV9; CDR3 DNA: TGTGCCAGCAGCGTAGATGGGCTAGCGGGAGGTGAGCAGTTCTTC; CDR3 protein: CASSVDGLAGGEQFF
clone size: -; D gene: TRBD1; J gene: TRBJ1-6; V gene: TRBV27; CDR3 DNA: TGTGCCAGCAGTCTCGGACAGGGCGGAAATTCACCCCTCCACTTT; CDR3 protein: CASSLGQGGNSPLHF
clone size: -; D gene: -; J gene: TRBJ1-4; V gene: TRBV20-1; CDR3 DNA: TGCAGTGCTGGTCTGGAGGAAAAACTGTTTTTT; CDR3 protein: CSAGLEEKLFF
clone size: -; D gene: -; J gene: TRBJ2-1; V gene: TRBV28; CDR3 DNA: TGTGCCAGCAGTTCCCTAGGGGACACCTCCTACAATGAGCAGTTCTTC; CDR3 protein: CASSSLGDTSYNEQFF
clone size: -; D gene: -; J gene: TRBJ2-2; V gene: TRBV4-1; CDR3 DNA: TGCGCCAGCAGCCAAGATAACGGGTACGCGAACACCGGGGAGCTGTTTTTT; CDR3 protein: CASSQDNGYANTGELFF
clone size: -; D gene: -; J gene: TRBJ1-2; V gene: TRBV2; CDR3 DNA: TGTGCCAGCAGTGAAGCAGGGGCTATCTATGGCTACACCTTC; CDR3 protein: CASSEAGAIYGYTF
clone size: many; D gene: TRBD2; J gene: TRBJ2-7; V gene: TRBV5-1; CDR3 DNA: TGCGCCAGCAGCCCCGCCCCGACTAGCGGTTACGAGCAGTACTTC; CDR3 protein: CASSPAPTSGYEQYF
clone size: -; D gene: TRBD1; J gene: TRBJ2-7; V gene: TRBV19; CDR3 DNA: TGTGCCAGTAGTATCTCGACAGGGGGCGGCGAGCAGTACTTC; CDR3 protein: CASSISTGGGEQYF
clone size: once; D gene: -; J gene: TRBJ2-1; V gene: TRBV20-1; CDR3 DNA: TGCAGTGCTAGTAGCGGCAGCTACAATGAGCAGTTCTTC; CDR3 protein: CSASSGSYNEQFF
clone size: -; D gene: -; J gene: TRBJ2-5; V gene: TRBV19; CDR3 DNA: TGTGCCAGTAGTATGGCTGGGAAGGGGGAGACCCAGTACTTC; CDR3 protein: CASSMAGKGETQYF
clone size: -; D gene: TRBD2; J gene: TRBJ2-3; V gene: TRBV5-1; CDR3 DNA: TGCGCCAGCAGCCCTCGTGGACTAGAGACAGATACGCAGTATTTT; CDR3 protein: CASSPRGLETDTQYF
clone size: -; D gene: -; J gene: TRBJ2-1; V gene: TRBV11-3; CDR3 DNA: TGTGCCAGCAGTTCGCTAAGGGGTTACGAGCAGTTCTTC; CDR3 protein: CASSSLRGYEQFF
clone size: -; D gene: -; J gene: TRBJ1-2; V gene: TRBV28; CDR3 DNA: TGTGCCAGCATTCCCCCCGCAGGTTACTATGGCTACACCTTC; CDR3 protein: CASIPPAGYYGYTF
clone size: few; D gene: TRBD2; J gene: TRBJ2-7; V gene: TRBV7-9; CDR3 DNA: TGTGCCAGCAGCTTAGCTAGCGGGGGGGGCTCCTACGAGCAGTACTTC; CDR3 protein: CASSLASGGGSYEQYF
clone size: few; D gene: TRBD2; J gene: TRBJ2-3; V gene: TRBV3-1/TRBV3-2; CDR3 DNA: TGTGCCAGCAGCCAATCTAGCGGGGGAGAAGATACGCAGTATTTT; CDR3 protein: CASSQSSGGEDTQYF
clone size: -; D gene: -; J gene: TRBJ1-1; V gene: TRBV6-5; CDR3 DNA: TGTGCCAGCAGTTACTCTGCAGGGCCTGAAGCTTTCTTT; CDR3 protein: CASSYSAGPEAFF
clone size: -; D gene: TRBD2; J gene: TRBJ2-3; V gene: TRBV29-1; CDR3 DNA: TGCAGCGTTGGGGGGCTTGCGGGAGGGCGCCCTAGCACAGATACGCAGTATTTT; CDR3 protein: CSVGGLAGGRPSTDTQYF
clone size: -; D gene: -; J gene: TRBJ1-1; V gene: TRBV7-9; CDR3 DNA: TGTGCCAGCAGCTTTAGCGGGGGGGGAACTGAAGCTTTCTTT; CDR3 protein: CASSFSGGGTEAFF
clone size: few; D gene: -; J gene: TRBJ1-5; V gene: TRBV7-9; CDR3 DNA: TGTGCCAGCAGCTTAGAAGGGAGGCAGCCCCAGCATTTT; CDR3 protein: CASSLEGRQPQHF
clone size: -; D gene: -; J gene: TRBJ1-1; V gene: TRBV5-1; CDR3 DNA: TGCGCCAGCAGCTCAAGGGGGAACACTGAAGCTTTCTTT; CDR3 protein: CASSSRGNTEAFF
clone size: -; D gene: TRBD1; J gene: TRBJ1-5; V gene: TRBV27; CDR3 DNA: TGTGCCAGCAGTTTCCAGGGGACAGGGGGCGGTCAGCCCCAGCATTTT; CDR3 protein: CASSFQGTGGGQPQHF
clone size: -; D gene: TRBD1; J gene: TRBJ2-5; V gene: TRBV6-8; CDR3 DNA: TGTGCCAGCAGACAGGGGGCAGGGGGCAGGCCAGAGACCCAGTACTTC; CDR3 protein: CASRQGAGGRPETQYF
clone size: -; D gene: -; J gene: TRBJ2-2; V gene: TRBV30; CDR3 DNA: TGTGCCTGGAATACAGGGTTTTTTAGGGCCGGGGAGCTGTTTTTT; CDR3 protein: CAWNTGFFRAGELFF
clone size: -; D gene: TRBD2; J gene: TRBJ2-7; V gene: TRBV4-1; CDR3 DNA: TGCGCCAGCAGCCACCCGCGGGGGATGCTGAGCTCCTACGAGCAGTACTTC; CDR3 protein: CASSHPRGMLSSYEQYF
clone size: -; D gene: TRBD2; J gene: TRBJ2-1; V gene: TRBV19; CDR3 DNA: TGTGCCAGTAGTTTGGCCGGGACTAGGAGCTCCTACAATGAGCAGTTCTTC; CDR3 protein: CASSLAGTRSSYNEQFF
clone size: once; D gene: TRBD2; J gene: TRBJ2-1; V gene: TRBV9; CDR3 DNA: TGTGCCAGCAGCTATTCCCTAGCGGGAGGGCCATACAATGAGCAGTTCTTC; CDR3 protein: CASSYSLAGGPYNEQFF
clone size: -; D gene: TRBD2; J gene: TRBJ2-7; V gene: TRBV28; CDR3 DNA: TGTGCCAGCACCCCCGGGACTAGCGGTCTCGAGCAGTACTTC; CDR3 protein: CASTPGTSGLEQYF
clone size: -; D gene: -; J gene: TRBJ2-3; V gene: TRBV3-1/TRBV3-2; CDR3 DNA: TGTGCCAGCAGCCGGGACATACGAGCGGATACGCAGTATTTT; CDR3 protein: CASSRDIRADTQYF
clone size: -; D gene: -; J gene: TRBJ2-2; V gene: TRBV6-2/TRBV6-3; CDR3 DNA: TGTGCCAGCAGTTACTCGAGCAGGCTGGCGAACACCGGGGAGCTGTTTTTT; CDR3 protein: CASSYSSRLANTGELFF
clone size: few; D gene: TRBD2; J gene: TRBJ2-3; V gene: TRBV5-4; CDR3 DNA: TGTGCCAGCAGCTCAGGAGGGGGACTAGCGGGACTACGGGGCACAGATACGCAGTATTTT; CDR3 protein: CASSSGGGLAGLRGTDTQYF
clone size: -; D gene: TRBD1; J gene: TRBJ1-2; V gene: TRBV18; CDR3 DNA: TGTGCCAGCTCCCCAGGACAGGGGCGCTACTATGGCTACACCTTC; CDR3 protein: CASSPGQGRYYGYTF
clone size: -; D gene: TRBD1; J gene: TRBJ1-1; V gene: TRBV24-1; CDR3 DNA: TGTGCCACCAGTGGACAGGGTCACACTGAAGCTTTCTTT; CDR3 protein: CATSGQGHTEAFF
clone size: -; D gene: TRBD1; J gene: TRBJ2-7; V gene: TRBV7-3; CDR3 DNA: TGTGCCAGCAGCGAAGCCGGGACAGGGGCCTACGAGCAGTACTTC; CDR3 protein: CASSEAGTGAYEQYF
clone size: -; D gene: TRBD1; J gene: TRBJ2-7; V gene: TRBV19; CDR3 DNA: TGTGCCAGTAGTAACAGGGGTGGTGAGCAGTACTTC; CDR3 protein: CASSNRGGEQYF
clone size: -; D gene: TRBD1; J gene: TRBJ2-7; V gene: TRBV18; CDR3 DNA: TGTGCCAGCTCACGTCCAGGGGGCGCCTACGAGCAGTACTTC; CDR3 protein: CASSRPGGAYEQYF
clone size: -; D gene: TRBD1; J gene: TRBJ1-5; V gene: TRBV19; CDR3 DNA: TGTGCCAGTAGTCAAACAGGGGAAGGGCAGCCCCAGCATTTT; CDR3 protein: CASSQTGEGQPQHF
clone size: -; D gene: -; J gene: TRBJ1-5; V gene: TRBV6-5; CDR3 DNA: TGTGCCAGCAGGTATGGGGAGAATCAGCCCCAGCATTTT; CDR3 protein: CASRYGENQPQHF
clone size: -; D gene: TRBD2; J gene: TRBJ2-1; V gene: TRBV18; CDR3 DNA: TGTGCCAGCTCACCGTCGGGACTAGCGGGAAACAATGAGCAGTTCTTC; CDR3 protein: CASSPSGLAGNNEQFF
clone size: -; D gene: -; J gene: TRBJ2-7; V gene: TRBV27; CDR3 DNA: TGTGCCAGCACTTTCATAGGCCTAGCCTACGAGCAGTACTTC; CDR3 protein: CASTFIGLAYEQYF
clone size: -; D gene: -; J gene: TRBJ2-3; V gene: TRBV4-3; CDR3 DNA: TGCGCCAGCAGCCAAGAGGTCCGGGCAGATACGCAGTATTTT; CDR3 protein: CASSQEVRADTQYF
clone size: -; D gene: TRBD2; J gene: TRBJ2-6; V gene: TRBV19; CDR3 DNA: TGTGCCAGTAGTATTGGGGCGGGAGGGCCCTTTGGGGCCAACGTCCTGACTTTC; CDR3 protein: CASSIGAGGPFGANVLTF
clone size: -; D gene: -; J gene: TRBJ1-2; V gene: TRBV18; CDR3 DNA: TGTGCCAGCTCACCGGGACTGGACTATGGCTACACCTTC; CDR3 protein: CASSPGLDYGYTF